The 32 T cell receptor beta chains presented below share a single source sample, sequenced in a study of patients and donors after allogeneic stem cell transplantation. TCRdb processed the RT-PCR reads anew with MiXCR; each CDR3 protein has one entry. The table shows some 880,000 distinct CDR3 sequences, with about a sixth occurring only once. The sequencing sample was made of blood, either unsorted or a sorted T cell fraction (not recorded which). The source of these receptors is a human donor who was either an allogeneic HSCT recipient or a stem cell or donor lymphocyte infusion donor (not recorded which). It is not recorded whose cells these are; they may come from a transplant donor.

The genes are TRBV9 and TRBJ1-3, with 9 bases fitting TRBD1. CDR3 length: 18 amino acids. The V segment lost 3 bases and the J segment 2 bases; nucleotides outside the gene matches: 12. Germline V gene data show CDR1 as SGDLS and CDR2 as YYNGEE. The CDR3 bases are TGTGCCAGCAGCGCCCTGGACAGGGGAGTCGAAGCTGGAAACACCATATATTTT. This gives the protein CASSALDRGVEAGNTIYF.

V and J are TRBV7-3 and TRBJ2-3; 11 bases are shared with TRBD2. Trimming cost V 4 bases and J 2 bases; bases outside gene matches: 8. Germline V gives CDR1 SGHTA, CDR2 FQGTGA. This CDR3 is 17 amino acids long. The CDR3 protein is CASSSTGTSGPTDTQYF. The CDR3 DNA sequence: TGTGCCAGCAGCTCTACCGGGACTAGCGGTCCCACAGATACGCAGTATTTT.

The CDR3 nucleotides read TGTGCCAGCAGTCCGGCACAGGGGCTCGAGACCCAGTACTTC. It encodes CASSPAQGLETQYF. The chain uses TRBV6-1 and TRBJ2-5; 7 nucleotides match TRBD1. The CDR3 length is 14 residues. V gave up 5 bases and J gave up 5 bases; unmatched junction bases: 8. CDR1 and CDR2 (germline): MNHNS, SASEGT.

This sequence joins TRBV7-8 and TRBJ2-2; tentative D call: TRBD2 (6 bases). The CDR3 loop spans 16 amino acids. CDR1 is SGHVS, CDR2 FQNEAQ, per germline. The V gene lost 0 bases and the J gene lost 7 bases, with 15 bases spanning the gap. CDR3 nucleotide sequence: TGTGCCAGCAGCTTAGCGCGGGGAGTTCGCATCGGGGAGCTGTTTTTT. It yields the protein CASSLARGVRIGELFF.

This clonotype came up a few times. This rearrangement joins TRBV20-1 to TRBJ1-1; 7 bases line up with TRBD1. The CDR3 extends over 18 amino acids. Trimming removed 1 base from V and 2 bases from J; junction bases left unmatched: 16. Germline V lookup: CDR1 DFQATT, CDR2 SNEGSKA (reference sequence). The CDR3 spells CSARAADMTGRVNTEAFF. The CDR3 DNA reads TGCAGTGCTAGAGCGGCCGATATGACAGGGAGGGTTAACACTGAAGCTTTCTTT.

This clonotype was observed at least ten times. The gene calls are TRBV12-3 or TRBV12-4 and TRBJ2-1; D is perhaps TRBD1 or TRBD2 (5 bases each). V shed 4 bases and J shed 1 base, with 11 bases lying between them. The CDR3 spans 15 residues. The DNA for the CDR3 is TGTGCCAGCAGTTCTTATGGGGGTTCCTACAATGAGCAGTTCTTC. Its translation: CASSSYGGSYNEQFF.

In its sample, this clonotype was seen a few times. Here the CDR3 DNA reads TGTGCCACCAGCAGAGTCAAAGAAAAACTGTTTTTT. Residues: CATSRVKEKLFF. The chain joins TRBV15 to TRBJ1-4; no clear D gene. Germline V CDR1 and CDR2: LNHNV, YYDKDF (reference sequence). Between the trimmed V and J ends, which lost 1 base and 8 bases, there was a span of 5 bases. There are 12 residues in the CDR3.

In this sample, this clonotype turned up a few times. The chain joins TRBV7-9 to TRBJ2-3; TRBD2 matches at 9 bases. The CDR3 runs to 15 residues. The germline gives CDR1 SEHNR, CDR2 FQNEAQ (reference sequence). The J segment lost 5 bases and the V segment lost 6 bases, leaving 9 bases of the junction unmatched. The CDR3 region has the DNA TGTGCCAGCAGTTTTCCTTCTAGCGGGAAAGATACGCAGTATTTT. It specifies CASSFPSSGKDTQYF.

The J gene is TRBJ1-2, the V gene TRBV27; D possibly corresponds to TRBD1 (6 bases). This CDR3 is 14 amino acids long. With 0 bases removed from V and 6 bases from J, the gap between germline ends came to 11 bases. Germline loops: CDR1 MNHEY, CDR2 SMNVEV (reference sequence). CDR3 protein: CASSLSRTVHGYTF. CDR3 sequence (DNA): TGTGCCAGCAGTTTATCCCGGACAGTCCATGGCTACACCTTC.

The chain carries TRBV20-1 and TRBJ2-7, with D possibly TRBD1 on 6 matching bases. The CDR3 spans 14 residues. The germline V gene has CDR1 DFQATT and CDR2 SNEGSKA (reference sequence). V was pared by 4 bases and J by 1 base, with 14 bases between. This CDR3 reads CSATGQTLSYEQYF. In nucleotides, the CDR3 is TGCAGTGCTACGGGACAAACACTTTCCTACGAGCAGTACTTC.

This clonotype has more than one count but fewer than ten. Written as DNA, the CDR3 is TGTGCCGCGAAACAGGGGTTGGGTGTCTACGAGCAGTACTTC. It specifies CAAKQGLGVYEQYF. The V call is TRBV10-3, the J call TRBJ2-7; 7 nucleotides align to TRBD1. Germline values: CDR1 ENHRY, CDR2 SYGVKD. V was pared by 11 bases and J by 3 bases, with 13 bases of the junction left unmatched. The CDR3 loop spans 14 amino acids.

The chain is built from TRBV5-1 and TRBJ1-1; a weak D match, TRBD1 (6 bases). This CDR3 is 14 amino acids long. The ends were cut back, 0 bases at V and 5 bases at J, with 11 bases in the middle. From germline, CDR1 is SGHRS and CDR2 YFSETQ. Written as DNA, the CDR3 is TGCGCCAGCAGCTTGGCAGGGGAAGAAACTGAAGCTTTCTTT. Its translation is CASSLAGEETEAFF.

The chain recombines TRBV5-4 with TRBJ1-5; D ambiguous. Trimming took 0 bases from V and 3 from J, leaving 7 bases between them. Germline V gene data show CDR1 as SGHNT and CDR2 as YYREEE (reference sequence). The CDR3 spans 14 residues. The DNA of the CDR3 is TGTGCCAGCAGCTTGGGGCCGGACAATCAGCCCCAGCATTTT. Its protein is CASSLGPDNQPQHF.

About this clonotype: This likely comes from a read error, as the CDR3 has no conserved phenylalanine or tryptophan at its end. The chain employs TRBV9 and TRBJ2-2; D unresolved. Germline V gene data show CDR1 as SGDLS and CDR2 as YYNGEE. The CDR3 is made up of 12 amino acids. Trimming pared 9 bases from V and 1 base from J, leaving 7 bases between. The CDR3 here is CATGGNTGELFS. CDR3 DNA: TGTGCCACCGGTGGGAACACCGGGGAGCTGTTTTCT.

The chain employs TRBV5-1 and TRBJ2-5, with 8 bases aligning to TRBD1. Per the germline V gene, CDR1 is SGHRS and CDR2 is YFSETQ. V trimming: 9 bases; J trimming: 4 bases; junction bases outside the gene matches: 5. The CDR3 extends over 12 amino acids. CDR3 residues: CATSGQGETQYF. The CDR3 nucleotides read TGCGCCACCTCAGGACAGGGAGAGACCCAGTACTTC.

The rearrangement uses TRBV7-9 and TRBJ1-1; D might be TRBD1 (6 bases). The length of the CDR3 is 15 residues. Trimming stripped 5 bases from V and 0 bases from J, with 13 bases between. Germline values: CDR1 SEHNR, CDR2 FQNEAQ (reference sequence). CDR3 DNA: TGTGCCAGCAGCCCGAGGACAGCCCTGAACACTGAAGCTTTCTTT. It is translated as CASSPRTALNTEAFF.

This rearrangement joins TRBV24-1 to TRBJ1-5; no firm D call. The V gene's germline CDR1 is KGHDR and CDR2 SFDVKD. The CDR3 has 13 amino acids. Trimming cost V 5 bases and J 10 bases, with 14 bases left between them. The CDR3 nucleotides read TGTGCCACCAGTGCGAACAAACGGGATCCCCAGCATTTT. Protein product: CATSANKRDPQHF.

The V call is TRBV4-2, the J call TRBJ1-5; D is undetermined. Deletions cut 1 base from V and 0 bases from J, with 7 bases between. In germline, CDR1 is LGHNA, CDR2 YNFKEQ. This CDR3 spans 15 amino acids. The CDR3 DNA is TGTGCCAGCAGCCAAGTCTCAGTTAGCAATCAGCCCCAGCATTTT. As protein: CASSQVSVSNQPQHF.

The V gene is TRBV5-1, the J gene TRBJ2-2; 10 nucleotides agree with TRBD1. Germline CDR1 is SGHRS and CDR2 is YFSETQ. V trimming: 4 bases; J trimming: 5 bases; junction bases outside the gene matches: 8. This CDR3 spans 16 amino acids. The DNA for the CDR3 is TGCGCCAGCAGCGACCGGGACAGGGGAGGGACCGGGGAGCTGTTTTTT. Its translation is CASSDRDRGGTGELFF.

This clonotype was observed a few times. Relative to the germline gene, one junction end is altered; a read error may explain this. The V gene is TRBV12-3 or TRBV12-4, the J gene TRBJ2-1; TRBD2 matches 11 bases. This CDR3 has 16 amino acids. The CDR3: CASRLAGGPLANEQFF. CDR3 DNA: TGTGCCAGCAGGTTAGCGGGAGGGCCCCTTGCTAATGAGCAGTTCTTC.

This chain connects TRBV6-2 or TRBV6-3 to TRBJ1-2, with D perhaps TRBD1 (6 bases). Between the trimmed V and J ends, which lost 6 bases and 8 bases, there was a span of 16 bases. Germline loops: CDR1 MNHEY, CDR2 SVGEGT. This CDR3 comprises 13 residues. CDR3 DNA: TGTGCCAGCAGCCGAGCCGGGGGCGGAGGCTACACCTTC. This gives the protein CASSRAGGGGYTF.

The CDR3 reads CASSLFQGKMNTEAFF. CDR3 in DNA: TGTGCCAGCAGCTTATTTCAGGGCAAGATGAACACTGAAGCTTTCTTT. This chain connects TRBV7-2 to TRBJ1-1; D is perhaps TRBD1 (5 bases). Germline assignment: CDR1 SGHTA and CDR2 FQGNSA. V lost 2 bases and J lost 0, with 13 bases in between. This CDR3 has 16 amino acids. Combining the CDR3 with reference TRBV7-2 and TRBJ1-1 gives the whole variable domain GAGVSQSPSNKVTEKGKDVELRCDPISGHTALYWYRQSLGQGLEFLIYFQGNSAPDKSGLPSDRFSAERTGGSVSTLTIQRTQQEDSAVYLCASSLFQGKMNTEAFFGQGTRLTVV.

This clonotype was seen a few times. The chain uses TRBV6-2 or TRBV6-3 and TRBJ2-7, with TRBD2 as a possible D gene (5 bases). V dropped 7 bases and J dropped 0 bases, with 13 bases sitting between them. There are 14 residues in the CDR3. CDR1 and CDR2 (germline): MNHEY, SVGEGT. The CDR3 loop is CASKLAIFSYEQYF. The CDR3 coding sequence is TGTGCCAGCAAGCTAGCCATTTTCTCCTACGAGCAGTACTTC.

The genes are TRBV5-1 and TRBJ2-3; a weak D match, TRBD2 (6 bases). The V gene's germline CDR1 is SGHRS and CDR2 YFSETQ. V dropped 2 bases and J dropped 3 bases, with 10 bases sitting between them. This CDR3 region has 14 residues. The CDR3 protein is CASSFSGETDTQYF. The CDR3 nucleotides are TGCGCCAGCAGCTTTTCGGGGGAGACAGATACGCAGTATTTT.

This clonotype was seen at least ten times. The chain links TRBV20-1 to TRBJ2-1, with TRBD2 identical over 10 bases. Germline V gives CDR1 DFQATT, CDR2 SNEGSKA (reference sequence). J gave up 2 bases and V 3 bases, and 4 bases lay outside the gene matches. The CDR3 loop spans 15 amino acids. DNA of the CDR3: TGCAGTGCTAGCGGGACTAGCGAGGCCTACAATGAGCAGTTCTTC. Translated, it gives CSASGTSEAYNEQFF.

This clonotype was seen more than once but under ten times. The gene calls are TRBV25-1 and TRBJ1-2; D might be TRBD1 (5 bases). The CDR3 has 14 residues. Germline CDR1 is MGHDK and CDR2 is SYGVNS. V lost 4 bases to trimming and J lost 8 bases, with 17 bases between them. The CDR3 protein is CASSGRQGVGGYTF. The CDR3 DNA reads TGTGCCAGCAGTGGTAGGCAGGGTGTGGGAGGCTACACCTTC.

This chain joins TRBV4-1 and TRBJ1-5; 8 bases are shared with TRBD1. The ends lost 5 bases at V and 4 bases at J; junction bases unmatched: 10. This CDR3 is 16 amino acids long. The germline gives CDR1 MGHRA, CDR2 YSYEKL. The CDR3 coding sequence is TGCGCCAGCAGCACAGACAGGGGAAGGGATAATCAGCCCCAGCATTTT. Encoded protein: CASSTDRGRDNQPQHF.

Only a few counts were recorded for this clonotype. This chain uses TRBV28 with TRBJ2-1; 7 nucleotides agree with TRBD1. Trimming removed 4 bases from V and 16 bases from J; junction bases left unmatched: 7. Germline lookup yields CDR1 MDHEN and CDR2 SYDVKM. The CDR3 extends over 11 amino acids. The CDR3 DNA reads TGTGCCAGCAGTTCTTTGACAGGGAGCTTCTTC. This sequence encodes CASSSLTGSFF.

CDR3: CASSLRGQSNSPLHF. The CDR3 region has the DNA TGTGCCAGCAGCCTCAGGGGACAGAGTAATTCACCCCTCCACTTT. The rearrangement joins TRBV7-2 to TRBJ1-6, with 7 positions matching TRBD1. The CDR3 spans 15 residues. Germline CDR1 and CDR2: SGHTA and FQGNSA. The trim removed 5 bases at V and 6 bases at J, leaving 7 bases unmatched. The full variable domain, completed using reference TRBV7-2 and TRBJ1-6, is GAGVSQSPSNKVTEKGKDVELRCDPISGHTALYWYRQSLGQGLEFLIYFQGNSAPDKSGLPSDRFSAERTGGSVSTLTIQRTQQEDSAVYLCASSLRGQSNSPLHFGNGTRLTVT.

This clonotype was picked up a small number of times. V is TRBV10-2 and J is TRBJ1-1; D call uncertain. The CDR3 is 16 amino acids. The germline CDR1 and CDR2 sequences are WSHSY and SAAADI. Trimming removed 7 bases from V and 3 bases from J, with 21 bases in between. CDR3 in amino acids: CASNPLGRAQDTEAFF. The CDR3 nucleotides read TGCGCCAGCAACCCCTTGGGTAGGGCTCAGGACACTGAAGCTTTCTTT.

J is TRBJ2-5 and V is TRBV11-2; 9 positions match TRBD2. This CDR3 spans 14 amino acids. The V gene's germline CDR1 is SGHAT and CDR2 FQNNGV. J gave up 7 bases and V 1 base, and 4 bases lay outside the gene matches. The CDR3 nucleotides read TGTGCCAGCAGCTTAGTAGCGGGAGCTGGGACCCAGTACTTC. Residues: CASSLVAGAGTQYF.

V and J are TRBV4-2 and TRBJ2-1, with 9 bases that match TRBD2. Germline CDR1 and CDR2: LGHNA and YNFKEQ. This CDR3 is built from 14 residues. With V trimmed by 9 bases and J by 3 bases, 6 bases remained unmatched. CDR3 sequence (DNA): TGTGCCAGAGAAAGACTAGCGGACTACAATGAGCAGTTCTTC. Translating gives CARERLADYNEQFF.